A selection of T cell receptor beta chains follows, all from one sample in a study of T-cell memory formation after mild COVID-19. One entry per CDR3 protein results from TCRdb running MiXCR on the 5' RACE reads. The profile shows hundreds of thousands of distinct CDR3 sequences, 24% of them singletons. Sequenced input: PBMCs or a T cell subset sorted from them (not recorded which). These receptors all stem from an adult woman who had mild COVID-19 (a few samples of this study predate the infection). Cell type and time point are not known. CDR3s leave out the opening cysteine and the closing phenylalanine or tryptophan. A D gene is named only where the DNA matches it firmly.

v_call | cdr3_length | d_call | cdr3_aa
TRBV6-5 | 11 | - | ASSYSMSNVLT
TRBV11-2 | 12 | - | ASSLAHRSYGYT
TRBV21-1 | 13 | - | ASSMRRGAQETQY
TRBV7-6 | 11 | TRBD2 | ASSSGLAHEQY
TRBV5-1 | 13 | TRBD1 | ASSFRGQGNEKLF
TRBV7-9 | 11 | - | ASTYQAVGELF
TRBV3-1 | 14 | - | ASSQVGRFLKETQY
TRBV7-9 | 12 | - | ASIIAGGGSEAF
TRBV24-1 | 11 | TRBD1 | ATSRQGLDTQY
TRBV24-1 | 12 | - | ATSDTRVGDTQY
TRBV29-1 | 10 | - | SVGDTGLEQL
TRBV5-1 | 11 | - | ASSRGPGDTQY
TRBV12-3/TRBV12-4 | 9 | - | ASSVGIGQF
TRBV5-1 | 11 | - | ASSTKAGAEQF
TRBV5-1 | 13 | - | ASSLGTLYQETQY
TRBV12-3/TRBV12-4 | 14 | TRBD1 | ASSSPGQGLRHEQF
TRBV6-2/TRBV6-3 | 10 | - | ASSSGRNTQY
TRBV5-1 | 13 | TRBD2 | ASSLDGRGQETQY
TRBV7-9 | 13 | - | ASSFGGEEKETQY
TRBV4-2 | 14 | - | ASSQVSGSPTDTQY
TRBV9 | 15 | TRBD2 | ASSVGLASGGYNEQF
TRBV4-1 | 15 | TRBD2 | ASSYLAGGPLENTQY
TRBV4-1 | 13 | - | ASSHLPFFSYEQY
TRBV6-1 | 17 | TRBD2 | ASSEEGTSGISSYNEQF
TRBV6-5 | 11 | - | ASSRRPHTEAF
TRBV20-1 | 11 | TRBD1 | SVPGQGQEKLF
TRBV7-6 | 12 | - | ASSSRTNRYEQY
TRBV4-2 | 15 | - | ASSQVWGAEAGNTIY
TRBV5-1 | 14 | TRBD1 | ASSQQDRGPADTQY
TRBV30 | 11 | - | AWSVLRTEPQH
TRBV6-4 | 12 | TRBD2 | ATSGTSDTNEQF
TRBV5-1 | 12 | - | ASSLDRHTDTQY
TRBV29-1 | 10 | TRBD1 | SVWTGAYEQY
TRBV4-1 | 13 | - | ASSQDGAGANVLT
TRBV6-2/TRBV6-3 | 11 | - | ASTSSGPETQY
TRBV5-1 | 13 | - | ASSTQGGPGDTQY
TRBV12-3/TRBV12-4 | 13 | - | ASSFPGRTDDGYT
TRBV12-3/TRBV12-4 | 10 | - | ASSEKPDTQY
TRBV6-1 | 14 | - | ASSEYRTSSTDTQY
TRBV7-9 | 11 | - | ASSLASRDGYT
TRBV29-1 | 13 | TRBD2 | SVGTSGRTPYEQY
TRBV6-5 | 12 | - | ASSIQVPPYEQY
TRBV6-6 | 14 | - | ASSLDSGIAKNIQY
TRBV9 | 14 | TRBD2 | ASSTGLAGATDTQY
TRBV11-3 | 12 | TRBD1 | ASSPRTGLDEQF